This TCR beta chain was sequenced for a study of blood T cell repertoires in COVID-19. As handled by the study authors: Nucleated cell counts were estimated from reference gene primer amplification. TCRdb's copy holds only in-frame clones and misses some; the assay was immunoSEQ multiplex PCR. The D gene and trimming were derived from the DNA, and the V and J assignments and clone size from that table. The table lists fewer than 150,000 clones, approximately 83% of them singletons, with approximately 16% in the top ten. This clone was recorded only once. Trimming cost V 4 bases and J 5 bases, with 9 bases left between them. The germline gives CDR1 SGHRS, CDR2 YFSETQ. The CDR3 is 13 amino acids.

The rearrangement uses TRBV5-1 and TRBJ2-2; D may be TRBD2 (6 bases). Sequencing used peripheral blood. The origin of this receptor is a woman between 50 and 59 years old who had recovered from COVID-19. CDR3: CASSHLATGELFF. The CDR3 bases are TGCGCCAGCAGCCACCTAGCGACCGGGGAGCTGTTTTTT.